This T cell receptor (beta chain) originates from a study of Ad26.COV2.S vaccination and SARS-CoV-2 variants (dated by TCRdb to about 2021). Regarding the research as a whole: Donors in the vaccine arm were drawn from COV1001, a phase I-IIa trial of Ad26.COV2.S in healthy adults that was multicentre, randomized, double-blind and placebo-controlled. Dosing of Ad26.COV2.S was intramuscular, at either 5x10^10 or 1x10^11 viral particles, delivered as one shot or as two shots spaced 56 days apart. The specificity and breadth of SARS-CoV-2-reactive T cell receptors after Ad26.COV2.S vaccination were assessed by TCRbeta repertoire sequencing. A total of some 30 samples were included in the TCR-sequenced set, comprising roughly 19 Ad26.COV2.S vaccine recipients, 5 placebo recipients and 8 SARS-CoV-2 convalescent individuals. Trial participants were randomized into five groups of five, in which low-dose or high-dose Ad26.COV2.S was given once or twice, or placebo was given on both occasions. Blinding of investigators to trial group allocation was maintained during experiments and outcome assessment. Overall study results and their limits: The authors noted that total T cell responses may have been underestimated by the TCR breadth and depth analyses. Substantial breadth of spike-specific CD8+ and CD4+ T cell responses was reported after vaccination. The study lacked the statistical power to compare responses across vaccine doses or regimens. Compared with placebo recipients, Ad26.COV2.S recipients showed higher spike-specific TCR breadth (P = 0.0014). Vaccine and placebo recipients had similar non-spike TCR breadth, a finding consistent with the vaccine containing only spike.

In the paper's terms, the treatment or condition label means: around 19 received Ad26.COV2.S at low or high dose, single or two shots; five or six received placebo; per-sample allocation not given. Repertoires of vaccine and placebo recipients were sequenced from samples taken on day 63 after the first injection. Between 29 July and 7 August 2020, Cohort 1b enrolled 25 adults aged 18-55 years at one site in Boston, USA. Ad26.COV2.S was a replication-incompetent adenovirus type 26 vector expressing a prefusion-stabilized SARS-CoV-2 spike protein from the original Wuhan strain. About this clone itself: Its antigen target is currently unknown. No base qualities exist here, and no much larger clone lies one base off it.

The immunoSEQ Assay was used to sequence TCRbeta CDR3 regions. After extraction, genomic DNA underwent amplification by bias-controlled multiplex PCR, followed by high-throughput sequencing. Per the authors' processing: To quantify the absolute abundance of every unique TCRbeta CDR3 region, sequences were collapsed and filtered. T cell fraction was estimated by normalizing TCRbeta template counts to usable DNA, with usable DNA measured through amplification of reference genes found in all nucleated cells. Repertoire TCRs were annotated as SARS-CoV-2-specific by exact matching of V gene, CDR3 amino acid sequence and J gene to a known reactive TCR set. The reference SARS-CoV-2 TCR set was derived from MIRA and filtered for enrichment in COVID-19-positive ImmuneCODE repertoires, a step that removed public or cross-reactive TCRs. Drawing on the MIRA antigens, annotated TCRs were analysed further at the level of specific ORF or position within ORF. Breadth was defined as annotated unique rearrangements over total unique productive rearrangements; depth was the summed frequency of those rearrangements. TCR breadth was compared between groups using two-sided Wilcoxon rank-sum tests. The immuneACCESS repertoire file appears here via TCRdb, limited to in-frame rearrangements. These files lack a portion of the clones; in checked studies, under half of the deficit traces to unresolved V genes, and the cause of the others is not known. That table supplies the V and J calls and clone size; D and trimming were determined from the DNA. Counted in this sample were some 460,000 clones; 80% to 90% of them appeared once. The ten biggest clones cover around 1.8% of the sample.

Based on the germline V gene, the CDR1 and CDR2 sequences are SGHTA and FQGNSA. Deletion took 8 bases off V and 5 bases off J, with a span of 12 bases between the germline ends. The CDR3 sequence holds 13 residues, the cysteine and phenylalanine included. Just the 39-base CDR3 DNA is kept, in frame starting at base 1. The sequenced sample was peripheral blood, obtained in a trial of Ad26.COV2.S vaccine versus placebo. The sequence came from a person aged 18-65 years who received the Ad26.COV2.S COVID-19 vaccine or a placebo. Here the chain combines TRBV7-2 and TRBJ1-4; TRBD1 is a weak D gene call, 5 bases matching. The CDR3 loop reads CASRGRENEKLFF. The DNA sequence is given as TGTGCCAGCCGCGGCAGGGAGAATGAAAAACTGTTTTTT. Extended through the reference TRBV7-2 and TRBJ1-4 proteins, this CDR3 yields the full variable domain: GAGVSQSPSNKVTEKGKDVELRCDPISGHTALYWYRQSLGQGLEFLIYFQGNSAPDKSGLPSDRFSAERTGGSVSTLTIQRTQQEDSAVYLCASRGRENEKLFFGSGTQLSVL.